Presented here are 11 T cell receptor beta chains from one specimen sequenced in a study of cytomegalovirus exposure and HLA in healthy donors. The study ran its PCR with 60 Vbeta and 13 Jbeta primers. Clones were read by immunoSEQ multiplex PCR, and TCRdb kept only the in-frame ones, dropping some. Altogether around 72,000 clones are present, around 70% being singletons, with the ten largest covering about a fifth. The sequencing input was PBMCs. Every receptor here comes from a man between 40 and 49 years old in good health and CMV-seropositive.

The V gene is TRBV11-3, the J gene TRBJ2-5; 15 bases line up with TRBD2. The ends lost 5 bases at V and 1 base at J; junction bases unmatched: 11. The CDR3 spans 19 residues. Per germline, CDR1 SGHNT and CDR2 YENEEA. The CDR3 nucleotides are TGTGCCAGCAGCCCCGGGACTAGCGGGGGGAGAAAAATCCAAGAGACCCAGTACTTC. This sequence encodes CASSPGTSGGRKIQETQYF.

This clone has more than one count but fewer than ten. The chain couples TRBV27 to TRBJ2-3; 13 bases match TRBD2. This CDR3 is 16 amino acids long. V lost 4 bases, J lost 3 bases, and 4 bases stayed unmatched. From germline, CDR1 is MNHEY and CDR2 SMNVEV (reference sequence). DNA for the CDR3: TGTGCCAGCAGTTCCGGGACTAGCGGGGCAACAGATACGCAGTATTTT. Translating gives CASSSGTSGATDTQYF.

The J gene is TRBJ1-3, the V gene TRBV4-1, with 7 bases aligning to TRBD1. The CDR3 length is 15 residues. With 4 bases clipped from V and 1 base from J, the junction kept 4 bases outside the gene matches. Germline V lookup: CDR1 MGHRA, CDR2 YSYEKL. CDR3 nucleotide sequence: TGCGCCAGCAGCCGAGCGACAGGGTCTGGAAACACCATATATTTT. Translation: CASSRATGSGNTIYF.

CDR3 sequence reads: CASGGGGTEAFF. CDR3 nucleotide sequence: TGTGCCAGCGGGGGTGGGGGGACTGAAGCTTTCTTT. The J gene is TRBJ1-1, the V gene TRBV7-9; perhaps TRBD1 as D (5 bases). The length of the CDR3 is 12 residues. Trimming removed 8 bases from V and 5 bases from J, with 12 bases in between. Per the germline V gene, CDR1 is SEHNR and CDR2 is FQNEAQ (reference sequence).

The CDR3 region is CASSLEGLTDKPHTGELFF. CDR3 coding DNA: TGTGCCAGCAGCTTAGAAGGTCTTACGGACAAGCCCCACACCGGGGAGCTGTTTTTT. The rearrangement links TRBV13 to TRBJ2-2, with a weak D call TRBD1 (5 bases). This CDR3 is 19 amino acids long. V shed 1 base and J shed 3 bases, with 21 bases lying between them. The germline V gene has CDR1 PRHDT and CDR2 FYEKMQ (reference sequence).

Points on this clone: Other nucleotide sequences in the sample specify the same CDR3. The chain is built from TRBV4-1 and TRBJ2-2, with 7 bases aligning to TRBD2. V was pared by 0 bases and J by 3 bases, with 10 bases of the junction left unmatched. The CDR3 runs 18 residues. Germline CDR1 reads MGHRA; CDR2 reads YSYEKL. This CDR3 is CASSQDQRASGDTGELFF. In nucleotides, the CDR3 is TGCGCCAGCAGCCAAGATCAAAGGGCTAGCGGCGACACCGGGGAGCTGTTTTTT.

The chain's CDR3 is CASSPRKGGDTQYF. Here the CDR3 DNA reads TGTGCCAGCTCACCACGGAAGGGAGGTGATACGCAGTATTTT. The chain carries TRBV18 and TRBJ2-3; weak D call: TRBD2 (6 bases). V lost 1 base and J lost 6, with 11 bases in between. The CDR3 runs to 14 residues. Germline loops: CDR1 KGHSH, CDR2 LQKENI.

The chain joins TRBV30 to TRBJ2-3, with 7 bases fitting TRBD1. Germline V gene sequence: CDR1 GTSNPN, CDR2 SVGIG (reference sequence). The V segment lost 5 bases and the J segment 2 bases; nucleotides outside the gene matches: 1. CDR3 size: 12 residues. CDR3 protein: CAWDRVTDTQYF. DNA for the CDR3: TGTGCCTGGGACAGGGTCACAGATACGCAGTATTTT.

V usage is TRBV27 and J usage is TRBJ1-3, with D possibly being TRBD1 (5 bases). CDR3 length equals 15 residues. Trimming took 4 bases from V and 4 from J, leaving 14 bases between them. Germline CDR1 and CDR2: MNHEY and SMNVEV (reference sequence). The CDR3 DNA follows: TGTGCCAGCAGTTCCCAGGGTTTGGGGGGAAACACCATATATTTT. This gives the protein CASSSQGLGGNTIYF.

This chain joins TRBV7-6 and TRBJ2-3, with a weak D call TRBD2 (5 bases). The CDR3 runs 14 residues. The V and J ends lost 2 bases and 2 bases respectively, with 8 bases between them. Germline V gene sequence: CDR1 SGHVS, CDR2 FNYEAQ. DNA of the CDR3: TGTGCCAGCAGCTTATCCGGGGACACAGATACGCAGTATTTT. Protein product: CASSLSGDTDTQYF.

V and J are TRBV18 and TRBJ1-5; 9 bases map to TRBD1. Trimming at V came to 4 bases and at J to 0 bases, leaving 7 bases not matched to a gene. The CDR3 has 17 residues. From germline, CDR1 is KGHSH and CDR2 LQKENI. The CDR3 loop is CASSRTGTGNSNQPQHF. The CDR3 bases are TGTGCCAGCTCACGGACCGGGACAGGGAATAGCAATCAGCCCCAGCATTTT.